These 11 T cell receptor beta chains came from one sample sequenced in a study of T cells after posttransplantation cyclophosphamide. Profiled with immunoSEQ multiplex PCR; TCRdb holds only in-frame clones, not every one. The table shows some 19,000 clones, with 75% to 90% occurring only once. Control samples came 1 year after myeloablative marrow transplants with methotrexate plus calcineurin inhibitor. Sequencing was performed on PBMCs, taken roughly 49 weeks after allogeneic stem cell transplant with calcineurin inhibitor and methotrexate. Receptors were obtained from a female patient in her thirties or forties who received an allogeneic stem cell transplant from an unrelated donor, was CMV-positive, and had acute and chronic GVHD. Some T cells may be supplied by the graft donor.

This chain links TRBV7-8 with TRBJ2-7, with TRBD2 matching over 16 bases. The CDR3 spans 19 residues. J gave up 1 base and V 5 bases, and 11 bases lay outside the gene matches. CDR1 SGHVS and CDR2 FQNEAQ come from the germline V gene. The CDR3 coding sequence is TGTGCCAGCAGCCATTCCGGGACTAGCGGGAGGGCAAGGTCCTACGAGCAGTACGTC. This codes for CASSHSGTSGRARSYEQYV.

The V call is TRBV15, the J call TRBJ1-1, with TRBD1 as a possible D gene (5 bases). The germline V and J ends were trimmed by 0 bases and 4 bases, with 18 bases remaining between them. The CDR3 runs 17 residues. Germline V lookup: CDR1 LNHNV, CDR2 YYDKDF (reference sequence). CDR3 protein: CATSRDEWGREATEAFF. As DNA, the CDR3 is TGTGCCACCAGCAGAGATGAGTGGGGCAGGGAAGCCACTGAAGCTTTCTTT.

The chain employs TRBV19 and TRBJ1-5; 7 bases line up with TRBD1. The germline CDR1 and CDR2 sequences are LNHDA and SQIVND (reference sequence). V was pared by 1 base and J by 2 bases, with 14 bases of the junction left unmatched. This CDR3 region has 19 residues. The chain's CDR3 is CASSIVSDRSIQRNQPQHF. CDR3 DNA: TGTGCCAGTAGTATAGTCTCGGACAGGTCGATTCAACGCAATCAGCCCCAGCATTTT.

This clone was found once. The chain has TRBV6-6 and TRBJ2-7; 7 nucleotides line up with TRBD1. V dropped 6 bases and J dropped 7; count of bases not matched to a gene: 12. This CDR3 has 14 residues. Germline-derived CDR1 and CDR2 are MNHNY and SVGAGI (reference sequence). The CDR3 nucleotides are TGTGCCAGCAGACACACAGGGGCCTCCGGGGAGCAGTACGTC. It is translated as CASRHTGASGEQYV.

The chain carries TRBV7-8 and TRBJ1-2; D ambiguous. V was pared by 1 base and J by 5 bases, with 11 bases between. Germline CDR1 is SGHVS and CDR2 is FQNEAQ. The CDR3 length is 14 residues. CDR3 coding DNA: TGTGCCAGCAGCTTAGTTCCGGCGGTTTATGGCTACACCTTC. Its translation: CASSLVPAVYGYTF.

The DNA for the CDR3 is TGCGCCAGCAGCCAGGGTATAGCGGGAAGCTCCTACAATGAGCAGTTCTTC. It yields the protein CASSQGIAGSSYNEQFF. J is TRBJ2-1 and V is TRBV4-3; 8 nucleotides agree with TRBD2. CDR1 and CDR2 from the germline V gene are LGHNA and YSLEER. This CDR3 contains 17 residues. Trimming cost V 3 bases and J 0 bases; bases outside gene matches: 7.

This clone was recorded only once. J is TRBJ1-3 and V is TRBV27; 9 bases are shared with TRBD1. Germline trimming cut 5 bases from V and 4 bases from J; bases unmatched to any gene: 6. The CDR3 spans 15 residues. The germline gives CDR1 MNHEY, CDR2 SMNVEV (reference sequence). The CDR3 DNA reads as TGTGCCAGCAGTATCACAGGGGGCGCCGGAAACACCATATATTTT. This sequence encodes CASSITGGAGNTIYF.

The chain is built from TRBV14 and TRBJ2-7; no firm D call. The V gene's germline CDR1 is SGHDN and CDR2 FVKESK. The CDR3 loop spans 11 amino acids. The V end was cut by 4 bases, the J end by 3 bases, with 4 bases between. The CDR3 nucleotides are TGTGCCAGCAGCCTCAGCTACGAGCAGTACTTC. Its protein product is CASSLSYEQYF.

V gene TRBV2 combines with J gene TRBJ2-1; 11 bases fit TRBD2. Germline CDR1 is SNHLY and CDR2 is FYNNEI. The trim removed 8 bases at V and 0 bases at J, leaving 18 bases unmatched. This CDR3 is built from 20 residues. The CDR3 sequence is CASHDSGLAGGPSSYNEQFF. In DNA form, the CDR3 reads TGTGCCAGCCACGATTCGGGGCTAGCGGGAGGACCCAGCTCCTACAATGAGCAGTTCTTC.

The chain employs TRBV6-5 and TRBJ2-7; D may be TRBD1 (6 bases). Per the germline V gene, CDR1 is MNHEY and CDR2 is SVGAGI. Trimming pared 5 bases from V and 2 bases from J, leaving 10 bases between. The CDR3 is 13 residues long. This CDR3 is CASSPGQPYEQYV. CDR3 nucleotides: TGTGCCAGCAGTCCCGGACAGCCCTACGAGCAGTACGTC.

The CDR3 loop is CASSGGSEQYF. The CDR3 nucleotides read TGTGCCAGCAGCGGCGGGTCCGAGCAGTACTTC. The V and J genes are TRBV5-6 and TRBJ2-7; a possible D gene is TRBD2 (5 bases). The V and J ends lost 4 bases and 6 bases respectively, with 8 bases between them. CDR3 length: 11 residues. The germline gives CDR1 SGHDT, CDR2 YYEEEE.